The present TCR beta chain was sequenced within a study of OX40 agonist ivuxolimab in advanced cancers. About the study: Patients were given ivuxolimab, an antibody that agonizes OX40 (CD134).

TCRdb's table, derived via immunoSEQ multiplex PCR, lists solely in-frame clones and lacks some. Of about 58,000 clones detected, around 84% appear once; the ten largest clones hold 0.8% to 1%. With V trimmed by 4 bases and J by 5 bases, 5 bases remained unmatched. The CDR3 covers 14 residues. Germline-derived CDR1 and CDR2 are SGHNT and YYREEE (reference sequence). This rearrangement joins TRBV5-4 to TRBJ1-1; 10 bases fit TRBD1. Sequenced material: CD4+ or CD8+ T cells sorted from blood, taken in a trial of the OX40 agonist ivuxolimab. The sequence derives from an adult with an advanced solid tumor such as melanoma, head and neck, liver or kidney cancer. CDR3 in DNA: TGTGCCAGCAGCCGACAGGGGGCTGGGACTGAAGCTTTCTTT. The encoded protein is CASSRQGAGTEAFF. The whole variable domain, remainder taken from reference TRBV5-4 and TRBJ1-1, is ETGVTQSPTHLIKTRGQQVTLRCSSQSGHNTVSWYQQALGQGPQFIFQYYREEENGRGNFPPRFSGLQFPNYSSELNVNALELDDSALYLCASSRQGAGTEAFFGQGTRLTVV.